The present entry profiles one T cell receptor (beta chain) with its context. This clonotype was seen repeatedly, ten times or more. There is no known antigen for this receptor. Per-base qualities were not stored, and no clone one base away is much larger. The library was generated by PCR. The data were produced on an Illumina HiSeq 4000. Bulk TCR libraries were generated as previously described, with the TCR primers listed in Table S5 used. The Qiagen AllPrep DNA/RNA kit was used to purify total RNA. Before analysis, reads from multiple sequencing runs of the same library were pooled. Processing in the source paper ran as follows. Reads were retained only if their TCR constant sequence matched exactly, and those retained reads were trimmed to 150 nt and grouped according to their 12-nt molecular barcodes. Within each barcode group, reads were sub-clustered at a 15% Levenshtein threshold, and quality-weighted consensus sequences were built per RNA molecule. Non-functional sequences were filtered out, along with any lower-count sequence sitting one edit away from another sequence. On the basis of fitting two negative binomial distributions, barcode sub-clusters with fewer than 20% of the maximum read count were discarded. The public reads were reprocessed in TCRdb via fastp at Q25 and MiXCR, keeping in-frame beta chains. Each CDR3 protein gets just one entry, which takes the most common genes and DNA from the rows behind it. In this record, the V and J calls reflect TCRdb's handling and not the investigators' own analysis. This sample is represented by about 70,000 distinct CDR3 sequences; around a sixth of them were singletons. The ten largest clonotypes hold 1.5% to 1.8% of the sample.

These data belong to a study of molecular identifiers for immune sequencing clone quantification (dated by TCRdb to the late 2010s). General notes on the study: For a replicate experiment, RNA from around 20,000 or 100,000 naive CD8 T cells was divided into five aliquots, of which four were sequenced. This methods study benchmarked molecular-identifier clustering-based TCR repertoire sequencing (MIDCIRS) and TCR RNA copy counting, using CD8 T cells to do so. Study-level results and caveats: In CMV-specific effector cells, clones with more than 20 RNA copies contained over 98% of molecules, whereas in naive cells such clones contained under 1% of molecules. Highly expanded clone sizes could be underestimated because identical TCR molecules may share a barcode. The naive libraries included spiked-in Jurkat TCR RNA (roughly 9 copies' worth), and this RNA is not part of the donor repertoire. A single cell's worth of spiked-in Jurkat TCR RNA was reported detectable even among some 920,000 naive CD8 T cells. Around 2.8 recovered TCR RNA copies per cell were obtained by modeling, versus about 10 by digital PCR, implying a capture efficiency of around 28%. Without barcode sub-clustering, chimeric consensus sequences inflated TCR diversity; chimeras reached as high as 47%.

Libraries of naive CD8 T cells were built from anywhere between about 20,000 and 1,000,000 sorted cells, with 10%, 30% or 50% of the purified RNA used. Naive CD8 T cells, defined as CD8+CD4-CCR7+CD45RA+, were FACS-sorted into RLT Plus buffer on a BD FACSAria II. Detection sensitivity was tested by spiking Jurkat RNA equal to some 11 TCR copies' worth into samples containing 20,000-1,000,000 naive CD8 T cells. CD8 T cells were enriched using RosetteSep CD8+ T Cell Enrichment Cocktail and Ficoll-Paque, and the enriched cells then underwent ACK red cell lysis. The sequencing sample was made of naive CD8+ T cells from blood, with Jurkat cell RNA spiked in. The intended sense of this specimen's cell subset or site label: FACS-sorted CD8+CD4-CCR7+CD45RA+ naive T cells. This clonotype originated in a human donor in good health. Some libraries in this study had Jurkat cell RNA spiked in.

The DNA is TGTGCCAGCAGCTTAGCATGGGGGGATGGACCTTATGGAAAACTGTTTTTT. The translation is CASSLAWGDGPYGKLFF. The chain is encoded by TRBV7-2 joined to TRBJ1-4, with TRBD1 as a weak D call on 5 bases. Deletion took 0 bases off V and 10 bases off J, with a span of 21 bases between the germline ends. The CDR3 goes from the cysteine to the phenylalanine over 17 residues. This entry keeps only the CDR3 DNA: 51 bases, framed from base 1. The germline V gene yields SGHTA for CDR1 and FQGNSA for CDR2.